This passage covers 20 T cell receptor beta chains from one sample sequenced in a study of blood T cell repertoires in COVID-19. Produced via immunoSEQ multiplex PCR; TCRdb's table is partial and in-frame only. The table has some 180,000 clones, 81% seen once. The sequencing input was peripheral blood. The receptor set was obtained from a woman between 40 and 50 years old with COVID-19, enrolled during active disease.

The chain recombines TRBV7-9 with TRBJ1-6; tentative D call: TRBD1 (6 bases). Per the germline V gene, CDR1 is SEHNR and CDR2 is FQNEAQ (reference sequence). Trimming removed 5 bases from V and 7 bases from J, with 15 bases in between. The CDR3 has 15 residues. CDR3 DNA: TGTGCCAGCAGCCCCGGGCGGACAGACAATTCACCCCTCCACTTT. Its protein product is CASSPGRTDNSPLHF.

V usage is TRBV30 and J usage is TRBJ2-1, with 7 nucleotides matching TRBD2. The germline V gene encodes CDR1 GTSNPN and CDR2 SVGIG (reference sequence). Trimming cost V 3 bases and J 0 bases; bases outside gene matches: 8. The CDR3 is 16 amino acids. The CDR3 nucleotides read TGTGCCTGGAGGGATTGGGGCGGGAGCTCCTACAATGAGCAGTTCTTC. Protein: CAWRDWGGSSYNEQFF.

This clone showed up just a few times. The chain carries TRBV28 and TRBJ2-7; D possibly corresponds to TRBD1 (5 bases). The CDR3 extends over 12 amino acids. V lost 8 bases and J lost 6, with 14 bases in between. From germline, CDR1 is MDHEN and CDR2 SYDVKM. The CDR3 coding sequence is TGTGCCAGCCAGGGTCCCAGGTTCGAGCAGTACTTC. This codes for CASQGPRFEQYF.

This chain joins TRBV4-1 and TRBJ2-6; D is possibly TRBD2 (6 bases). Germline V gene data show CDR1 as MGHRA and CDR2 as YSYEKL. This CDR3 is built from 17 residues. V dropped 3 bases and J dropped 0 bases, with 12 bases sitting between them. This CDR3 is CASSHGGAGSGANVLTF. CDR3 nucleotide sequence: TGCGCCAGCAGCCATGGCGGGGCCGGCTCTGGGGCCAACGTCCTGACTTTC.

The chain recombines TRBV30 with TRBJ2-1; 10 nucleotides match TRBD2. The germline gives CDR1 GTSNPN, CDR2 SVGIG (reference sequence). Germline trimming cut 3 bases from V and 4 bases from J; bases unmatched to any gene: 18. The CDR3 loop spans 19 amino acids. CDR3 loop: CAWRGTSDILHNEYNEQFF. The DNA for the CDR3 is TGTGCCTGGAGGGGGACTAGCGATATATTACACAACGAGTACAATGAGCAGTTCTTC.

The chain links TRBV24-1 to TRBJ2-3; TRBD1 aligns across 7 bases. The CDR3 covers 16 residues. Germline loops: CDR1 KGHDR, CDR2 SFDVKD. J gave up 5 bases and V 6 bases, and 13 bases lay outside the gene matches. The DNA of the CDR3 is TGTGCCACCAGTAGACGTACAGGGGCGGCAGGAGATACGCAGTATTTT. This gives the protein CATSRRTGAAGDTQYF.

The chain links TRBV11-1 to TRBJ2-3; D not resolved. Germline V gene data show CDR1 as SGHAT and CDR2 as FQDESV (reference sequence). This CDR3 has 13 residues. Trimming took 3 bases from V and 4 from J, leaving 8 bases between them. Here the CDR3 DNA reads TGTGCCAGCAGCTTCGCAGGCCCAGATACGCAGTATTTT. The encoded protein is CASSFAGPDTQYF.

V is TRBV6-9 and J is TRBJ2-3; TRBD2 agrees at 11 bases. The junction had 18 bases not matched to a gene; V was cut back by 5 bases and J by 5 bases. The V gene's germline CDR1 is MNHGY and CDR2 SVAAGI. The CDR3 covers 19 residues. This CDR3 is CASSPTIRHSGRAEDTQYF. The CDR3 DNA reads TGTGCCAGCAGTCCTACCATCCGACATAGCGGGAGGGCGGAAGATACGCAGTATTTT.

V and J are TRBV28 and TRBJ2-7, with TRBD2 matching over 7 bases. The CDR3 contains 15 residues. Germline CDR1 and CDR2: MDHEN and SYDVKM. V gave up 2 bases and J gave up 0 bases; unmatched junction bases: 4. Here the CDR3 reads CASSLGTKVSYEQYF. Written as DNA, the CDR3 is TGTGCCAGCAGTTTAGGGACTAAAGTCTCCTACGAGCAGTACTTC.

The genes are TRBV12-3 or TRBV12-4 and TRBJ1-2; weak D call: TRBD1 (5 bases). The CDR3 runs to 13 residues. V lost 10 bases, J lost 8 bases, and 20 bases lay in between. The CDR3: CAILWGVGGGYTF. CDR3 in DNA: TGTGCCATCCTATGGGGGGTTGGAGGAGGCTACACCTTC.

The chain uses TRBV28 and TRBJ2-2; a weak D match, TRBD2 (6 bases). This CDR3 region has 14 residues. Trimming pared 5 bases from V and 5 bases from J, leaving 12 bases between. Germline lookup yields CDR1 MDHEN and CDR2 SYDVKM. The CDR3 DNA sequence: TGTGCCAGCAGTATAGCGGCGGGGACCGGGGAGCTGTTTTTT. It codes for CASSIAAGTGELFF.

This sequence joins TRBV6-2 or TRBV6-3 and TRBJ2-3, with D tentatively TRBD1 (5 bases). The germline CDR1 and CDR2 sequences are MNHEY and SVGEGT. This CDR3 region has 16 residues. The V end was cut by 2 bases, the J end by 2 bases, with 14 bases between. CDR3 DNA sequence: TGTGCCAGCAGTTACATGCCAAACAGGTTCACAGATACGCAGTATTTT. It translates to CASSYMPNRFTDTQYF.

J is TRBJ1-1 and V is TRBV5-6; 7 positions match TRBD1. Per the germline V gene, CDR1 is SGHDT and CDR2 is YYEEEE. There are 16 residues in the CDR3. The junction had 9 bases not matched to a gene; V was cut back by 4 bases and J by 0 bases. The DNA for the CDR3 is TGTGCCAGCAGCCCACGGGACAGACCATTGAACACTGAAGCTTTCTTT. Its translation is CASSPRDRPLNTEAFF.

The V and J genes are TRBV14 and TRBJ2-2; D might be TRBD1 (5 bases). This CDR3 comprises 14 residues. Germline V gene data show CDR1 as SGHDN and CDR2 as FVKESK. V was cut by 0 bases and J by 7 bases, with 9 bases left in between. The CDR3 sequence is CASSQDWTLGELFF. Written as DNA, the CDR3 is TGTGCCAGCAGCCAAGATTGGACACTCGGGGAGCTGTTTTTT.

J is TRBJ1-1 and V is TRBV30; weak D call: TRBD1 (5 bases). From germline, CDR1 is GTSNPN and CDR2 SVGIG (reference sequence). V shed 0 bases and J shed 5 bases, with 13 bases lying between them. The CDR3 covers 14 residues. The CDR3 reads CAWSVGRVGTEAFF. CDR3 nucleotides: TGTGCCTGGAGTGTAGGCAGGGTGGGGACTGAAGCTTTCTTT.

V usage is TRBV7-2 and J usage is TRBJ1-5, with D perhaps TRBD1 (6 bases). V was pared by 5 bases and J by 0 bases, with 11 bases between. Germline CDR1 SGHTA, CDR2 FQGNSA. The CDR3 length is 15 residues. The CDR3 here is CASSPGQSSNQPQHF. The CDR3 bases are TGTGCCAGCAGCCCTGGACAGTCTAGCAATCAGCCCCAGCATTTT. Based on the CDR3 plus reference TRBV7-2 and TRBJ1-5, the full variable domain is GAGVSQSPSNKVTEKGKDVELRCDPISGHTALYWYRQSLGQGLEFLIYFQGNSAPDKSGLPSDRFSAERTGGSVSTLTIQRTQQEDSAVYLCASSPGQSSNQPQHFGDGTRLSIL.

V is TRBV9 and J is TRBJ2-1; 11 bases map to TRBD2. V dropped 0 bases and J dropped 4; count of bases not matched to a gene: 3. Germline loops: CDR1 SGDLS, CDR2 YYNGEE. This CDR3 contains 16 residues. The CDR3 region is CASSVVTSGRYNEQFF. CDR3 in DNA: TGTGCCAGCAGCGTAGTCACTAGCGGGAGATACAATGAGCAGTTCTTC.

The chain recombines TRBV4-1 with TRBJ2-1; tentatively, D is TRBD1 (5 bases). V was shortened by 1 base and J by 8 bases, with 9 bases between the two germline ends. The germline CDR1 and CDR2 sequences are MGHRA and YSYEKL. The CDR3 runs to 13 residues. The CDR3 sequence: CASSQAGSHEQFF. The CDR3 coding sequence is TGCGCCAGCAGCCAAGCAGGGTCCCATGAGCAGTTCTTC.

This sequence joins TRBV10-3 and TRBJ2-1, with TRBD2 identical over 7 bases. With 8 bases clipped from V and 6 bases from J, the junction kept 19 bases outside the gene matches. Per the germline V gene, CDR1 is ENHRY and CDR2 is SYGVKD. This CDR3 has 17 residues. CDR3 nucleotides: TGTGCCATCGCGTACACCCCCGGACCCCCGGGGGGCAATGAGCAGTTCTTC. Its protein product is CAIAYTPGPPGGNEQFF.

This clone was counted between two and nine times. The chain joins TRBV7-3 to TRBJ2-3; the D gene is possibly TRBD2 (5 bases). The CDR3 totals 15 residues. Looked up from germline, CDR1 is SGHTA and CDR2 is FQGTGA. V was cut by 5 bases and J by 1 base, with 13 bases left in between. The CDR3, as DNA: TGTGCCAGCAGCCCAGACTCCGGGGGCACAGATACGCAGTATTTT. Protein: CASSPDSGGTDTQYF.